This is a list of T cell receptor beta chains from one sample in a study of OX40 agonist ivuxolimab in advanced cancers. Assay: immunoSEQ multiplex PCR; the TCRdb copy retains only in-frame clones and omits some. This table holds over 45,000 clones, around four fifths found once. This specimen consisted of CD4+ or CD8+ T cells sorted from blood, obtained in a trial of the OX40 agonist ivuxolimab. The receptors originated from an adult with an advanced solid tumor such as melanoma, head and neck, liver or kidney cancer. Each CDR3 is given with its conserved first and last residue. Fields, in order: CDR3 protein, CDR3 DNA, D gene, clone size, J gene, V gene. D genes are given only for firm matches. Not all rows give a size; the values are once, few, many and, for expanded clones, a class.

CDR3: CASSESDSRSYF
DNA: TGTGCCAGCAGTGAATCGGACAGCAGGTCTTACTTC
D: -
size: -
J: TRBJ2-5
V: TRBV2

CDR3: CASRAGQGGGYTF
DNA: TGTGCCAGCAGAGCGGGACAGGGGGGCGGCTACACCTTC
D: TRBD1
size: few
J: TRBJ1-2
V: TRBV6-1

CDR3: CASSYRDSNNEQFF
DNA: TGCGCCAGCAGCTACCGGGACAGCAACAATGAGCAGTTCTTC
D: TRBD1
size: -
J: TRBJ2-1
V: TRBV5-1

CDR3: CASSHRTGVLSLNTEAFF
DNA: TGTGCCAGCAGCCATAGGACAGGGGTCCTTTCCCTGAACACTGAAGCTTTCTTT
D: TRBD1
size: -
J: TRBJ1-1
V: TRBV4-2

CDR3: CASSYRQGARGYTF
DNA: TGTGCCAGCAGCTATCGACAGGGGGCTAGGGGCTACACCTTC
D: TRBD1
size: -
J: TRBJ1-2
V: TRBV7-2

CDR3: CASNPGGTNTEAFF
DNA: TGTGCCAGCAACCCCGGGGGTACGAACACTGAAGCTTTCTTT
D: -
size: few
J: TRBJ1-1
V: TRBV27

CDR3: CASSSSHFTDTQYF
DNA: TGTGCCAGCAGTTCGTCCCACTTCACAGATACGCAGTATTTT
D: -
size: -
J: TRBJ2-3
V: TRBV6-5

CDR3: CASSILGRDEQFF
DNA: TGTGCCAGTAGTATATTAGGGAGAGATGAGCAGTTCTTC
D: -
size: once
J: TRBJ2-1
V: TRBV19

CDR3: CALGDRKKDGYTF
DNA: TGTGCCCTGGGAGACAGAAAAAAAGATGGCTACACCTTC
D: -
size: -
J: TRBJ1-2
V: TRBV19

CDR3: CATSSPDRVNEQYF
DNA: TGTGCCACCAGCAGTCCGGACAGGGTAAACGAGCAGTACTTC
D: TRBD1
size: -
J: TRBJ2-7
V: TRBV15

CDR3: CASSERQGARNTEAFF
DNA: TGTGCCAGTAGTGAACGACAGGGGGCACGCAACACTGAAGCTTTCTTT
D: TRBD1
size: -
J: TRBJ1-1
V: TRBV19

CDR3: CASSQNGVPGQETQYF
DNA: TGCGCCAGCAGTCAAAATGGGGTCCCGGGGCAAGAGACCCAGTACTTC
D: -
size: once
J: TRBJ2-5
V: TRBV23-1

CDR3: CASSIIGAEQFF
DNA: TGTGCCAGCTCCATCATCGGTGCTGAGCAGTTCTTC
D: -
size: -
J: TRBJ2-1
V: TRBV6-1

CDR3: CASSLEGQGYGYTF
DNA: TGTGCCAGCAGTTTGGAGGGTCAGGGTTATGGCTACACCTTC
D: -
size: -
J: TRBJ1-2
V: TRBV6-5

CDR3: CASSMPGRNTEAFF
DNA: TGTGCCAGTAGTATGCCGGGCAGGAACACTGAAGCTTTCTTT
D: -
size: -
J: TRBJ1-1
V: TRBV19

CDR3: CSVDEGRSSYNEQFF
DNA: TGCAGCGTTGATGAAGGGCGGAGCTCCTACAATGAGCAGTTCTTC
D: -
size: -
J: TRBJ2-1
V: TRBV29-1

CDR3: CASSPLVGENQETQYF
DNA: TGTGCCAGCAGTCCCCTGGTCGGGGAAAACCAAGAGACCCAGTACTTC
D: -
size: -
J: TRBJ2-5
V: TRBV2

CDR3: CSVGMRQAREEQYF
DNA: TGCAGCGTCGGGATGAGACAGGCCCGAGAGGAGCAGTACTTC
D: -
size: once
J: TRBJ2-7
V: TRBV29-1